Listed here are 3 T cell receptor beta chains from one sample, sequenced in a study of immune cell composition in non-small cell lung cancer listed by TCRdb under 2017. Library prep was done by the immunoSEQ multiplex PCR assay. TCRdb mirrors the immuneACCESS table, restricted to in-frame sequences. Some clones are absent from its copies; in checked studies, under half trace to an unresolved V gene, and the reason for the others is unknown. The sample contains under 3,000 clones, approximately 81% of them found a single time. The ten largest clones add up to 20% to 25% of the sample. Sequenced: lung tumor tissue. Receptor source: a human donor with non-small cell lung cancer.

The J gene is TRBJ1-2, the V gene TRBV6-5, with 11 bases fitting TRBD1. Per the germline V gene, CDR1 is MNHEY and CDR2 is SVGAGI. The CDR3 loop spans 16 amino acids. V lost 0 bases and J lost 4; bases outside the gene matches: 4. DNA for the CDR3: TGTGCCAGCAGTTACTCGGGACAGGGGGGAATCTATGGCTACACCTTC. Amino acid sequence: CASSYSGQGGIYGYTF.

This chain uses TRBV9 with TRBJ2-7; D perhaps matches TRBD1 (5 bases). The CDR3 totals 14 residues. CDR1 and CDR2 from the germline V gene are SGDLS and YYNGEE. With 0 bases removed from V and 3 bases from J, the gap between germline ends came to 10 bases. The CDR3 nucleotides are TGTGCCAGCAGCGTAGCCCCAGGGCTCTACGAGCAGTACTTC. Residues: CASSVAPGLYEQYF.

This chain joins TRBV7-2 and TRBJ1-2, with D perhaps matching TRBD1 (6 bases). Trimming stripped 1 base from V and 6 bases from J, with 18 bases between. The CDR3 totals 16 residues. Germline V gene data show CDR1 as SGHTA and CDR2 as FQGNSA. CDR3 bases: TGTGCCAGCAGCTTAGGCAGATGGCAGGGGTTGAATGGCTACACCTTC. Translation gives CASSLGRWQGLNGYTF.